Listed here are 10 T cell receptor beta chains from one sample, sequenced in a study of shared clonotypes between healthy human individuals. TCRdb keeps only in-frame clones here, not all; method: immunoSEQ multiplex PCR. Of more than 2 million clones listed, around 95% are singletons. The sample comprised naive CD4+ T cells sorted from blood. Subset defined: CD45RA+ positively selected. The receptors shown here come from a man younger than 35 in good health.

This clone was counted once. V usage is TRBV28 and J usage is TRBJ1-5; D ambiguous. The germline V gene encodes CDR1 MDHEN and CDR2 SYDVKM. Trimming cost V 5 bases and J 6 bases, with 14 bases left between them. CDR3 length: 14 residues. CDR3 coding DNA: TGTGCCAGCAGTAAGGGTGGTACGGGTCAGCCCCAGCATTTT. Protein product: CASSKGGTGQPQHF.

On this clone itself: Different DNA sequences within this sample yield the same CDR3. The chain uses TRBV30 and TRBJ1-1; D is possibly TRBD1 (5 bases). Trimming removed 3 bases from V and 4 bases from J, with 9 bases in between. Germline CDR1 reads GTSNPN; CDR2 reads SVGIG (reference sequence). The CDR3 sequence is 12 residues long. Here the CDR3 DNA reads TGTGCCTGGAGCAGGGTGAGCACTGAAGCTTTCTTT. It yields the protein CAWSRVSTEAFF.

With respect to this clone: The sample contains more than one DNA sequence encoding this CDR3. The V gene is TRBV6-5, the J gene TRBJ2-7; 9 bases match TRBD1. V lost 0 bases, J lost 4 bases, and 4 bases stayed unmatched. Germline loops: CDR1 MNHEY, CDR2 SVGAGI. The CDR3 has 15 residues. Written as DNA, the CDR3 is TGTGCCAGCAGTTACTCCGGGACAGGGCCTTACGAGCAGTACTTC. This gives the protein CASSYSGTGPYEQYF.

The chain links TRBV10-3 to TRBJ1-5; D perhaps matches TRBD1 (5 bases). Trimming took 0 bases from V and 2 from J, leaving 11 bases between them. CDR1 ENHRY and CDR2 SYGVKD come from the germline V gene. The CDR3 sequence is 16 residues long. CDR3: CAISESRVIGNQPQHF. The CDR3 coding sequence is TGTGCCATCAGTGAGTCCAGGGTTATAGGCAATCAGCCCCAGCATTTT.

The chain recombines TRBV6-1 with TRBJ2-1; 13 bases agree with TRBD2. The germline V gene has CDR1 MNHNS and CDR2 SASEGT. After removal of 1 base from V and 9 bases from J, the junction contained 15 bases not matched to a gene. The CDR3 consists of 19 residues. CDR3 sequence reads: CASSEVVGLAGPQNSEQFF. The CDR3 DNA follows: TGTGCCAGCAGTGAAGTGGTGGGACTAGCGGGGCCCCAGAACAGTGAGCAGTTCTTC.

To note about this clone: Different DNA sequences within this sample yield the same CDR3. The chain employs TRBV30 and TRBJ1-2, with a weak D call TRBD1 (6 bases). V lost 0 bases and J 3 bases, leaving 8 bases between the germline ends. The CDR3 loop spans 13 amino acids. The V gene's germline CDR1 is GTSNPN and CDR2 SVGIG (reference sequence). The CDR3 here is CAWSVRGDYGYTF. The CDR3 coding sequence is TGTGCCTGGAGTGTGAGGGGGGACTATGGCTACACCTTC.

The rearrangement joins TRBV5-4 to TRBJ2-1; no definite D call. V lost 1 base, J lost 7 bases, and 12 bases lay in between. CDR3 length equals 14 residues. Germline CDR1 SGHNT, CDR2 YYREEE (reference sequence). CDR3 protein: CASSLSLFSNEQFF. The CDR3 DNA follows: TGTGCCAGCAGCTTGAGCCTTTTCTCTAATGAGCAGTTCTTC.

In the case of this clone: The sample contains more than one DNA sequence encoding this CDR3. The chain links TRBV30 to TRBJ2-5; the D is unclear. This CDR3 is 10 amino acids long. From germline, CDR1 is GTSNPN and CDR2 SVGIG (reference sequence). The ends were cut back, 2 bases at V and 4 bases at J, with 2 bases in the middle. The CDR3 sequence: CAWSSETQYF. As DNA, the CDR3 is TGTGCCTGGAGTTCAGAGACCCAGTACTTC.

For this clone: Other DNA sequences in the same sample also yield this CDR3. This chain connects TRBV6-6 to TRBJ2-7; 7 bases line up with TRBD2. The germline V gene encodes CDR1 MNHNY and CDR2 SVGAGI (reference sequence). The V and J ends lost 2 bases and 6 bases, in that order; junction bases with no gene match: 1. The CDR3 is 12 residues long. CDR3 nucleotides: TGTGCCAGCAGTTACCCGGGAGGCGAGCAGTACTTC. This encodes CASSYPGGEQYF.

This rearrangement joins TRBV19 to TRBJ2-4, with D possibly being TRBD1 (5 bases). CDR1 is LNHDA, CDR2 SQIVND, per germline (reference sequence). This CDR3 has 16 amino acids. V lost 8 bases and J 1 base, leaving 18 bases between the germline ends. CDR3 nucleotide sequence: TGTGCCAGTGGCACCCAGGGCATGGGGGCCAAAAACATTCAGTACTTC. It specifies CASGTQGMGAKNIQYF.